A selection of T cell receptor beta chains follows, all from one sample in a study of blood T cell repertoires in COVID-19. The method was immunoSEQ multiplex PCR; TCRdb's version includes in-frame clones alone and lacks a portion of them. The table lists under 300,000 clones, approximately 91% of them singletons. The sample comprised peripheral blood. The receptor source for this set is a woman in her thirties or forties who had recovered from COVID-19. The CDR3 runs from the conserved cysteine through the conserved F or W. The D gene is left open where the match is weak. Rows may omit the clone size; those that give it use once, few, many or a size class.

abundance: NA
j_gene: TRBJ2-2
v_gene: TRBV5-1
d_gene: TRBD1
CDR3aa: CASSLGTGANTGELFF
CDR3nt: TGCGCCAGCAGCCTAGGGACAGGGGCTAACACCGGGGAGCTGTTTTTT

abundance: NA
j_gene: TRBJ2-7
v_gene: TRBV6-5
d_gene: TRBD1
CDR3aa: CASSYHLQGSAYEQYF
CDR3nt: TGTGCCAGCAGTTACCATTTACAGGGGTCAGCCTACGAGCAGTACTTC

abundance: NA
j_gene: TRBJ2-5
v_gene: TRBV6-5
d_gene: TRBD2
CDR3aa: CASSYDLAEYQETQYF
CDR3nt: TGTGCCAGCAGTTACGATCTAGCGGAGTACCAAGAGACCCAGTACTTC

abundance: NA
j_gene: TRBJ2-2
v_gene: TRBV7-2
d_gene: TRBD2
CDR3aa: CASSLVPGLRNTGELFF
CDR3nt: TGTGCCAGCAGCTTAGTTCCGGGACTACGTAACACCGGGGAGCTGTTTTTT

abundance: NA
j_gene: TRBJ1-5
v_gene: TRBV6-2/TRBV6-3
d_gene: TRBD1
CDR3aa: CASSARDRVSNQPQHF
CDR3nt: TGTGCCAGCAGTGCCCGTGACAGGGTAAGCAATCAGCCCCAGCATTTT

abundance: NA
j_gene: TRBJ2-3
v_gene: TRBV7-3
d_gene: TRBD2
CDR3aa: CASSRGLAGSTDTQYF
CDR3nt: TGTGCCAGCAGCCGTGGACTAGCGGGGAGCACAGATACGCAGTATTTT

abundance: NA
j_gene: TRBJ1-5
v_gene: TRBV28
d_gene: TRBD1
CDR3aa: CASRSSGGSGNQPQHF
CDR3nt: TGTGCCAGCAGGTCCTCAGGGGGCTCGGGCAATCAGCCCCAGCATTTT

abundance: few
j_gene: TRBJ2-5
v_gene: TRBV20-1
d_gene: TRBD2
CDR3aa: CSASLGGSMGTQYF
CDR3nt: TGCAGTGCTAGTTTAGGCGGGAGTATGGGGACCCAGTACTTC

abundance: NA
j_gene: TRBJ2-5
v_gene: TRBV2
d_gene: TRBD1
CDR3aa: CASSEASGIPGGTQYF
CDR3nt: TGTGCCAGCAGTGAAGCTTCGGGGATCCCAGGGGGGACCCAGTACTTC

abundance: NA
j_gene: TRBJ2-7
v_gene: TRBV6-2/TRBV6-3
d_gene: TRBD2
CDR3aa: CASSLAGVIYEQYF
CDR3nt: TGTGCCAGCAGTTTAGCGGGAGTGATATACGAGCAGTACTTC

abundance: NA
j_gene: TRBJ2-7
v_gene: TRBV7-2
d_gene: TRBD1
CDR3aa: CASSSNNRGSYEQYF
CDR3nt: TGTGCCAGCAGCTCCAACAACAGGGGCTCCTACGAGCAGTACTTC

abundance: NA
j_gene: TRBJ2-7
v_gene: TRBV19
d_gene: TRBD1
CDR3aa: CASSIDLGTGGYEQYF
CDR3nt: TGTGCCAGTAGTATAGATCTTGGGACAGGGGGCTACGAGCAGTACTTC

abundance: NA
j_gene: TRBJ1-6
v_gene: TRBV30
d_gene: NA
CDR3aa: CAWSVLRQGDSPLHF
CDR3nt: TGTGCCTGGAGTGTACTCCGGCAGGGCGACTCACCCCTCCACTTT

abundance: NA
j_gene: TRBJ2-2
v_gene: TRBV4-3
d_gene: TRBD2
CDR3aa: CASSQGRLAGVSGELFF
CDR3nt: TGCGCCAGCAGCCAAGGACGGCTAGCGGGGGTTAGCGGGGAGCTGTTTTTT

abundance: NA
j_gene: TRBJ1-2
v_gene: TRBV6-1
d_gene: NA
CDR3aa: CASSENRRAPYGYTF
CDR3nt: TGTGCCAGCAGTGAAAATCGCAGGGCCCCCTATGGCTACACCTTC

abundance: NA
j_gene: TRBJ1-3
v_gene: TRBV9
d_gene: TRBD1
CDR3aa: CASSVGQGAGNTIYF
CDR3nt: TGTGCCAGCAGCGTGGGACAGGGGGCAGGAAACACCATATATTTT

abundance: NA
j_gene: TRBJ2-5
v_gene: TRBV5-4
d_gene: TRBD2
CDR3aa: CASSLGGSSGTRPETQYF
CDR3nt: TGTGCCAGCAGCTTGGGGGGGAGTAGCGGGACCAGACCGGAGACCCAGTACTTC

abundance: NA
j_gene: TRBJ2-2
v_gene: TRBV6-5
d_gene: TRBD1
CDR3aa: CASSAGTGNTGELFF
CDR3nt: TGTGCCAGCAGCGCCGGGACAGGGAACACCGGGGAGCTGTTTTTT

abundance: NA
j_gene: TRBJ1-5
v_gene: TRBV19
d_gene: TRBD1
CDR3aa: CASSTQGARNQPQHF
CDR3nt: TGTGCCAGTAGTACACAGGGGGCTCGCAATCAGCCCCAGCATTTT

abundance: NA
j_gene: TRBJ1-2
v_gene: TRBV27
d_gene: TRBD1
CDR3aa: CASRAGTGEAYGYTF
CDR3nt: TGTGCCAGCAGGGCCGGGACAGGGGAAGCCTATGGCTACACCTTC

abundance: once
j_gene: TRBJ2-7
v_gene: TRBV6-5
d_gene: NA
CDR3aa: CASTATGSPSYEQYF
CDR3nt: TGTGCCAGCACCGCGACAGGTTCCCCTTCCTACGAGCAGTACTTC

abundance: few
j_gene: TRBJ2-1
v_gene: TRBV5-1
d_gene: NA
CDR3aa: CASSLGAGGPSNEQFF
CDR3nt: TGCGCCAGCAGCTTGGGCGCAGGGGGGCCTTCGAATGAGCAGTTCTTC

abundance: NA
j_gene: TRBJ2-2
v_gene: TRBV7-3
d_gene: NA
CDR3aa: CAIEDTTGELFF
CDR3nt: TGTGCCATCGAGGACACCACCGGGGAGCTGTTTTTT

abundance: NA
j_gene: TRBJ2-3
v_gene: TRBV5-5
d_gene: TRBD1
CDR3aa: CASLRTGRQDTQYF
CDR3nt: TGTGCCAGCCTGCGGACAGGGAGGCAAGATACGCAGTATTTT

abundance: NA
j_gene: TRBJ1-5
v_gene: TRBV28
d_gene: NA
CDR3aa: CASSNPGKPQHF
CDR3nt: TGTGCCAGCAGTAACCCAGGGAAGCCCCAGCATTTT

abundance: NA
j_gene: TRBJ2-1
v_gene: TRBV5-4
d_gene: TRBD2
CDR3aa: CASRPGASGGVEQFF
CDR3nt: TGTGCCAGCAGGCCGGGGGCTAGCGGGGGTGTGGAGCAGTTCTTC